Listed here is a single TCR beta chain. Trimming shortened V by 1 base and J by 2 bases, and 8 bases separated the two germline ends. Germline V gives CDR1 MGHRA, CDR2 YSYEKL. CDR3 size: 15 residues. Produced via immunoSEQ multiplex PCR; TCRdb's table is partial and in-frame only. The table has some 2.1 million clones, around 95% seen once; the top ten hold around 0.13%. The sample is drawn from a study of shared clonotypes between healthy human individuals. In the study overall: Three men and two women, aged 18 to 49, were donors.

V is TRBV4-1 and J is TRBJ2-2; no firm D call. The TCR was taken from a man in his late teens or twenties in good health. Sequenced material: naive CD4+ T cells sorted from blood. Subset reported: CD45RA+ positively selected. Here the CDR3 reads CASSQVPSNTGELFF. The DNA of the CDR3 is TGCGCCAGCAGCCAAGTACCCTCAAACACCGGGGAGCTGTTTTTT.